Sequencing of this T cell receptor beta chain was carried out in a study of spatial heterogeneity in lung cancer. About the research overall: The roughly 66 donors had untreated early-stage non-small cell lung cancer. Where they were available, follow-up PBMC samples were sequenced, at a median of about 2 years after resection. Detected sequences consistently included more beta-chain ones than alpha-chain ones.

Time point meaning: blood at routine non-recurrence follow-up after resection. The study, taken as a whole, reports: Blood carried ubiquitous expanded tumor TCRs more at resection than follow-up.

This clonotype was detected many times. Its antigen remains unidentified. TCRdb re-called the 5' RACE reads through MiXCR, storing one row per CDR3 protein. The sample contains 20,000 to 30,000 distinct CDR3 sequences, around 9.6% of which appear only once. Germline trimming cut 0 bases from V and 7 bases from J; bases unmatched to any gene: 4. The CDR3 contains 15 residues. Germline assignment: CDR1 SGHRS and CDR2 YFSETQ. The J gene is TRBJ1-4, the V gene TRBV5-1; TRBD1 aligns across 9 bases. The receptor was isolated from a male donor with early-stage non-small cell lung cancer. Here the sequenced sample was PBMCs, taken at follow-up. The CDR3 region is CASSLGDRDGEKLFF. CDR3 DNA sequence: TGCGCCAGCAGCTTGGGGGACAGGGACGGTGAAAAACTGTTTTTT.